The 14 T cell receptor beta chains presented below share a single source sample, sequenced in a study of T cells in localized non-small cell lung cancer. Measured with immunoSEQ multiplex PCR; TCRdb has only the in-frame clones, and not every one. This sample yields approximately 31,000 clones, of which 87% are seen a single time; around 17% belongs to the top ten. Specimen: peripheral blood mononuclear cells, collected before any cancer treatment. The receptors were gathered from a man between 40 and 70 years old with stage III lung adenocarcinoma.

The chain combines TRBV19 with TRBJ1-1; TRBD1 might be the D (6 bases). CDR3 length equals 13 residues. CDR1 is LNHDA and CDR2 is SQIVND in the germline V gene (reference sequence). The V gene lost 5 bases and the J gene lost 7 bases, with 14 bases spanning the gap. This CDR3 reads CASSLWTAYEAFF. The CDR3 DNA reads as TGTGCCAGTAGTCTCTGGACAGCCTATGAAGCTTTCTTT.

The rearrangement uses TRBV11-3 and TRBJ2-3, with 8 bases fitting TRBD2. Germline-derived CDR1 and CDR2 are SGHNT and YENEEA. The length of the CDR3 is 15 residues. The V and J ends lost 3 bases and 1 base, in that order; junction bases with no gene match: 3. The CDR3 reads CASSLRGERTDTQYF. The CDR3 DNA sequence: TGTGCCAGCAGCTTGCGGGGGGAACGCACAGATACGCAGTATTTT.

In this sample, this clone turned up a few times. The chain links TRBV4-2 to TRBJ2-7; D possibly corresponds to TRBD1 (5 bases). V gave up 3 bases and J gave up 7 bases, with 13 bases separating them. CDR1 is LGHNA, CDR2 YNFKEQ, per germline. CDR3 size: 13 residues. CDR3 region: CASSHDLAGEQYF. CDR3 bases: TGTGCCAGCAGCCACGATCTCGCAGGGGAGCAGTACTTC.

The CDR3 spells CASSGPHTFDTDTQYF. DNA for the CDR3: TGTGCCAGCAGCGGTCCGCATACCTTCGACACAGATACGCAGTATTTT. J is TRBJ2-3 and V is TRBV28; no clear D gene. Deletions cut 6 bases from V and 2 bases from J, with 18 bases between. The CDR3 totals 16 residues. Germline CDR1 reads MDHEN; CDR2 reads SYDVKM.

The chain uses TRBV7-2 and TRBJ2-7; 8 nucleotides line up with TRBD1. The CDR3 runs to 15 residues. Germline V lookup: CDR1 SGHTA, CDR2 FQGNSA. V shed 5 bases and J 0 bases; nucleotides not matched to a gene: 6. CDR3 coding DNA: TGTGCCAGCAGCCCCAGGACAGGGAGCTCCTACGAGCAGTACTTC. Amino acid sequence: CASSPRTGSSYEQYF.

The rearrangement links TRBV5-1 to TRBJ2-1; 11 bases map to TRBD1. CDR3 length equals 17 residues. V was clipped by 4 bases and J by 3 bases; unmatched bases: 9. In germline, CDR1 is SGHRS, CDR2 YFSETQ. This CDR3 reads CASSPSRGTGGYNEQFF. CDR3 bases: TGCGCCAGCAGCCCTTCGAGAGGGACAGGGGGCTACAATGAGCAGTTCTTC.

The gene calls are TRBV7-8 and TRBJ1-4; D perhaps matches TRBD1 (6 bases). The CDR3 has 15 residues. Trimming shortened V by 5 bases and J by 7 bases, and 17 bases separated the two germline ends. Germline lookup yields CDR1 SGHVS and CDR2 FQNEAQ. The CDR3 here is CASSPVGGRVEKLFF. The CDR3 DNA reads TGTGCCAGCAGCCCCGTCGGGGGGCGCGTTGAAAAACTGTTTTTT.

The chain has TRBV6-5 and TRBJ1-1; 10 bases map to TRBD1. Germline values: CDR1 MNHEY, CDR2 SVGAGI. This CDR3 has 14 residues. Trimming cost V 10 bases and J 3 bases; bases outside gene matches: 8. For the CDR3, the DNA is TGTGCCACCCGGGACAGGGGCGGTCACACTGAAGCTTTCTTT. Amino acids: CATRDRGGHTEAFF.

This sequence joins TRBV9 and TRBJ1-5; D not resolved. CDR3 length equals 15 residues. V gave up 4 bases and J gave up 3 bases, with 14 bases separating them. CDR1 is SGDLS, CDR2 YYNGEE, per germline. CDR3 in DNA: TGTGCCAGCAGCCCAGACGAAGGAGACAATCAGCCCCAGCATTTT. Its protein product is CASSPDEGDNQPQHF.

V usage is TRBV10-3 and J usage is TRBJ2-5; D possibly corresponds to TRBD2 (7 bases). Germline V gene lookup returns CDR1 ENHRY and CDR2 SYGVKD. V was pared by 4 bases and J by 3 bases, with 18 bases between. The CDR3 is 16 amino acids. This chain's CDR3 is CAISGGRGARKETQYF. In DNA form, the CDR3 reads TGTGCCATCAGTGGAGGCCGGGGGGCTCGCAAAGAGACCCAGTACTTC.

The V and J genes are TRBV11-3 and TRBJ2-2, with D possibly matching TRBD2 (6 bases). Germline assignment: CDR1 SGHNT and CDR2 YENEEA. This CDR3 region has 15 residues. The V end lost 6 bases, the J end lost 1 base, and 12 bases lay between the germline ends. CDR3 amino acids: CASSMGGRNTGELFF. CDR3 coding DNA: TGTGCCAGCAGTATGGGGGGACGGAACACCGGGGAGCTGTTTTTT.

The rearrangement joins TRBV5-1 to TRBJ2-3; D is perhaps TRBD2 (5 bases). Germline values: CDR1 SGHRS, CDR2 YFSETQ. The CDR3 spans 17 residues. Trimming pared 4 bases from V and 4 bases from J, leaving 22 bases between. CDR3 in DNA: TGCGCCAGCAGCAAGAACGGCGGAGGTATGAGCGCAGATACGCAGTATTTT. Its translation is CASSKNGGGMSADTQYF.

The rearrangement joins TRBV7-9 to TRBJ2-1; 11 bases line up with TRBD2. Germline V gene data show CDR1 as SEHNR and CDR2 as FQNEAQ (reference sequence). V trimming: 2 bases; J trimming: 4 bases; junction bases outside the gene matches: 4. The CDR3 consists of 16 residues. In DNA form, the CDR3 reads TGTGCCAGCAGCTTACTTGGGACTAGCGGTTACAATGAGCAGTTCTTC. Protein sequence: CASSLLGTSGYNEQFF.

This clone was observed a single time. V gene TRBV6-6 combines with J gene TRBJ1-2; 11 nucleotides align to TRBD1. Germline CDR1 reads MNHNY; CDR2 reads SVGAGI (reference sequence). V was clipped by 5 bases and J by 6 bases; unmatched bases: 8. There are 15 residues in the CDR3. This chain's CDR3 is CASSTIGQGANGYTF. CDR3 coding DNA: TGTGCCAGCAGTACCATCGGACAGGGGGCGAATGGCTACACCTTC.